Listed here is a single T cell receptor (beta chain). Its cognate antigen has yet to be identified. Base quality data are lacking; no much larger clone is found one base away. This specimen's time point label, per the study, means: baseline before first vaccination. Vaccinee samples came from UK trials COV001 and COV002, including a single-blind randomized controlled phase 2/3 trial of AZD1222 (ChAdOx1 nCoV-19) in healthy adults. For TCRbeta chain sequencing, PBMC samples were collected from trial participants at day 0 and at day 28 after the second dose. This sample stems from a study of T cell responses to AZD1222 COVID-19 vaccine (dated by TCRdb to the early 2020s). Looking at the study overall: AZD1222 recipients given second doses at about 4 weeks or at about 12 weeks were pooled, since spike-specific TCR depth and breadth were not found to differ between the two schedules. TCR sequencing was performed for 230 to 250 trial participants, of whom around 210 were given two doses of AZD1222 and roughly 25 were given two doses of MenACWY control vaccine. Trial participants were enrolled by age into subgroups of 18-55, 56-69 and 70-plus years, and roughly 150, 30 and 60 TCR-sequenced participants, respectively, were included in these subgroups.

The CDR3 regions of human TCRbeta chains were analyzed by immunosequencing. As for the original processing: TCRs in the repertoires were matched against a reference library of SARS-CoV-2-specific TCRs that had been generated with the MIRA antigen-specificity platform. Breadth was defined as the fraction of unique TCRs that were SARS-CoV-2-associated, and depth was defined as the fraction of total T cells that were SARS-CoV-2-associated. Using the MIRA data, each spike-specific TCR was mapped to the spike region that the TCR reacts to and placed in a CD4 or CD8 class. Log10-transformed breadth and depth values were compared by one-way ANOVA with Sidak's multiple comparisons tests. TCRdb re-hosts the immuneACCESS table, in-frame sequences only. Its copies lack some clones; in the studies checked, an unresolved V gene accounts for under half of them, and the cause for the rest is not known. The DNA gave D and trimming, while V, J and clone size come from that table. The table for this sample lists about 170,000 clones; 92% of them were counted only once. The ten largest make up 1.6% of the sample.

The research as a whole found: Conclusions about previously exposed vaccinees were limited because only six AZD1222 recipients were SARS-CoV-2 seropositive at baseline. Epitopes outside the regions mutated in the B.1.351 and B.1.1.7 variants were reportedly recognized by nearly half of the unique spike-specific TCRs. CD4 TCRs associated with the vaccine covered the entire spike protein, and the dominant responses were in regions 160-218 and 743-854. In the small 56-69-year group, the increase in depth fell short of significance, most likely because of low power. No day 14 peak-response samples were available, so repertoires were characterized only after the peak T cell response. A significant rise in spike-specific TCR breadth and depth was observed after two AZD1222 doses relative to day 0 and relative to MenACWY recipients. Participants were mostly white British and included more females than males, and it was suggested by the authors that clonal diversity may have been underestimated.

V and J lose 1 base and 4 bases, and a span of 11 bases separates them. The germline V gene encodes CDR1 LGHNA and CDR2 YNFKEQ. From the cysteine up to the phenylalanine, the CDR3 has a length of 14 residues. Here the CDR3 DNA is all that survives: 42 bases in frame from base 1. The receptor comes from an adult in good health. The sequences come from peripheral blood, collected on day 0 of AZD1222 vaccination. Rearrangement joined TRBV4-2 to TRBJ2-7, with no reliable assignment of the D segment. The CDR3 sequence is CASSQAQEVYEQYF. The nucleotide sequence is given as TGTGCCAGCAGCCAAGCGCAGGAAGTTTACGAGCAGTACTTC.